This entry lists 17 T cell receptor beta chains sequenced from one sample in a study of human T cells and chemical hapten exposure (dated by TCRdb to the early 2020s). The method was RACE. This sample was sequenced with a NextSeq 500. TCRdb redid the processing of the public reads, applying fastp at Q25 and MiXCR, and retained in-frame beta chains. All rows with the same CDR3 protein become a single entry with the most common DNA and genes. The sample has tens of thousands of distinct CDR3 sequences on record, 32% of them singletons. The ten top clones hold nearly 9% of the sample. The time point label on this specimen signifies: patch test 1, 2 weeks after DPC sensitization. The meaning of the sample's treatment or condition label: therapeutic diphenylcyclopropenone sensitization with weekly scalp DPC. Sequencing was performed on whole blood, taken in connection with sensitization to the hapten diphenylcyclopropenone (DPC). Every receptor here comes from a man in his forties or fifties with alopecia areata. Some clones in this sample may be carry-over from other donors' samples.

In nucleotides, the CDR3 is TGCAGTGCTCCTCCGGGACAGGGCTCCTACGAGCAGTACTTC. Its translation: CSAPPGQGSYEQYF. The chain uses TRBV20-1 and TRBJ2-7; 9 bases fit TRBD1. Losses at the gene ends were 5 bases for V and 0 bases for J; bases not matched to a gene: 5. The CDR3 runs to 14 residues. CDR1 DFQATT and CDR2 SNEGSKA come from the germline V gene (reference sequence).

This clonotype has only a few counts. The chain is built from TRBV7-3 and TRBJ1-1, with D perhaps matching TRBD1 (5 bases). The CDR3 is made up of 14 amino acids. Deletions cut 4 bases from V and 2 bases from J, with 11 bases between. CDR1 SGHTA and CDR2 FQGTGA come from the germline V gene. The CDR3 DNA reads as TGTGCCAGCAGCTCGGACGGACAAAACACTGAAGCTTTCTTT. This encodes CASSSDGQNTEAFF.

J is TRBJ1-4 and V is TRBV12-3 or TRBV12-4; the match to TRBD1 covers 7 bases. CDR3 size: 14 residues. After removal of 5 bases from V and 4 bases from J, the junction contained 4 bases not matched to a gene. As DNA, the CDR3 is TGTGCCAGCAGTCCGACAGGGTATAATGAAAAACTGTTTTTT. It specifies CASSPTGYNEKLFF.

This chain uses TRBV25-1 with TRBJ1-3; the D is unclear. CDR3 size: 16 residues. V shed 3 bases and J shed 0 bases, with 12 bases lying between them. Germline CDR1 is MGHDK and CDR2 is SYGVNS. CDR3 sequence reads: CASSDPRRSSGNTIYF. The CDR3 DNA reads TGTGCCAGCAGTGACCCTCGACGGAGCTCTGGAAACACCATATATTTT.

The V gene is TRBV27, the J gene TRBJ1-5, with 7 bases lining up with TRBD1. V was clipped by 4 bases and J by 6 bases; unmatched bases: 12. Germline V CDR1 and CDR2: MNHEY, SMNVEV (reference sequence). The CDR3 spans 16 residues. The CDR3 region has the DNA TGTGCCAGCAGTTCAACTAGACAGGGCGGCACTCAGCCCCAGCATTTT. It specifies CASSSTRQGGTQPQHF.

A word on this clonotype: At one of its ends the junction is not consistent with the germline gene, which may arise from a read error. The chain couples TRBV29-1 to TRBJ2-3, with TRBD2 matching 7 bases. The CDR3 has 13 residues. Germline lookup yields CDR1 SQVTM and CDR2 ANQGSEA. The CDR3 DNA reads as TGCAGCGTTGAAGCGACTAGCAGAGATACGCAGTATTTT. This gives the protein CSVEATSRDTQYF.

This clonotype turned up a few times. This chain joins TRBV7-9 and TRBJ1-1; TRBD1 aligns across 8 bases. The CDR3 contains 13 residues. V was clipped by 1 base and J by 10 bases; unmatched bases: 5. Germline assignment: CDR1 SEHNR and CDR2 FQNEAQ (reference sequence). The CDR3 reads CASSLGPGQGAFF. CDR3 DNA: TGTGCCAGCAGCTTAGGTCCCGGACAGGGAGCTTTCTTT.

This clonotype was picked up a small number of times. The rearrangement joins TRBV27 to TRBJ2-1, with TRBD1 matching 8 bases. This CDR3 region has 15 residues. V was clipped by 4 bases and J by 7 bases; unmatched bases: 9. Germline V gene lookup returns CDR1 MNHEY and CDR2 SMNVEV (reference sequence). CDR3 in amino acids: CASSSDRGGRNEQFF. CDR3 coding DNA: TGTGCCAGCAGTTCCGACAGGGGTGGAAGGAATGAGCAGTTCTTC.

The chain carries TRBV3-1 and TRBJ2-7; tentatively, D is TRBD1 (6 bases). Germline CDR1 LGHDT, CDR2 YNNKEL (reference sequence). With 3 bases removed from V and 7 bases from J, the gap between germline ends came to 22 bases. CDR3 length: 16 residues. For the CDR3, the DNA is TGTGCCAGCAGCCATGACCCGGGGACAACCCCTAAGGAGCAGTACTTC. Translated: CASSHDPGTTPKEQYF.

V usage is TRBV6-2 or TRBV6-3 and J usage is TRBJ1-1; 8 nucleotides agree with TRBD1. CDR3 length equals 16 residues. The V and J ends lost 8 bases and 0 bases, in that order; junction bases with no gene match: 11. Germline CDR1 is MNHEY and CDR2 is SVGEGT. The CDR3 DNA follows: TGTGCCAGCTTACCGGGACAGGCGGAGGTGAACACTGAAGCTTTCTTT. Its protein is CASLPGQAEVNTEAFF.

This chain joins TRBV3-1 and TRBJ2-3; 8 positions match TRBD2. V trimming: 1 base; J trimming: 9 bases; junction bases outside the gene matches: 3. The CDR3 runs to 13 residues. The germline CDR1 and CDR2 sequences are LGHDT and YNNKEL (reference sequence). DNA of the CDR3: TGTGCCAGCAGCCAAGTAACGGGAGGGACGCAGTATTTT. The encoded protein is CASSQVTGGTQYF.

The rearrangement uses TRBV28 and TRBJ2-7; 14 bases match TRBD2. The CDR3 sequence is 16 residues long. CDR1 is MDHEN, CDR2 SYDVKM, per germline. V was clipped by 1 base and J by 7 bases; unmatched bases: 6. The CDR3 DNA reads as TGTGCCAGCAGTTTATTGGGACTAGCGGGAGCCTGGGAGCAGTACTTC. Translation gives CASSLLGLAGAWEQYF. The whole variable domain, filled in from reference TRBV28 and TRBJ2-7, reads DVKVTQSSRYLVKRTGEKVFLECVQDMDHENMFWYRQDPGLGLRLIYFSYDVKMKEKGDIPEGYSVSREKKERFSLILESASTNQTSMYLCASSLLGLAGAWEQYFGPGTRLTVT.

This clonotype was seen a few times. The V gene is TRBV7-9, the J gene TRBJ1-2; no firm D call. Germline assignment: CDR1 SEHNR and CDR2 FQNEAQ (reference sequence). This CDR3 is built from 13 residues. V was pared by 5 bases and J by 6 bases, with 13 bases between. The CDR3 bases are TGTGCCAGCAGCGGACGGACGCACCATGGCTACACCTTC. Translating it yields CASSGRTHHGYTF. The whole variable domain, remainder taken from reference TRBV7-9 and TRBJ1-2, is DTGVSQNPRHKITKRGQNVTFRCDPISEHNRLYWYRQTLGQGPEFLTYFQNEAQLEKSRLLSDRFSAERPKGSFSTLEIQRTEQGDSAMYLCASSGRTHHGYTFGSGTRLTVV.

V gene TRBV7-2 combines with J gene TRBJ2-3; the D call may be TRBD1 or TRBD2 (5 bases each). The CDR3 contains 16 residues. Trimming took 4 bases from V and 0 from J, leaving 14 bases between them. Per germline, CDR1 SGHTA and CDR2 FQGNSA. The CDR3 here is CASSYSGTFSTDTQYF. The CDR3 DNA sequence: TGTGCCAGCAGCTATTCCGGGACGTTCAGCACAGATACGCAGTATTTT.

This clonotype was seen a handful of times. The chain links TRBV5-1 to TRBJ1-5; D is unresolved. Germline CDR1 SGHRS, CDR2 YFSETQ. This CDR3 is 15 amino acids long. The V end was cut by 0 bases, the J end by 2 bases, with 9 bases between. The CDR3 DNA reads TGCGCCAGCAGCTTGGGAACAGTGCGCAATCAGCCCCAGCATTTT. The encoded protein is CASSLGTVRNQPQHF.

This clonotype was detected many times. The chain couples TRBV6-5 to TRBJ2-7; D call uncertain. The CDR3 is 11 amino acids. Germline loops: CDR1 MNHEY, CDR2 SVGAGI. The V gene lost 1 base and the J gene lost 6 bases, with 4 bases spanning the gap. CDR3 sequence: CASSYYREQYF. DNA for the CDR3: TGTGCCAGCAGTTACTACCGCGAGCAGTACTTC.

The J gene is TRBJ1-1, the V gene TRBV2; 8 bases map to TRBD1. With 10 bases clipped from V and 4 bases from J, the junction kept 8 bases outside the gene matches. In germline, CDR1 is SNHLY, CDR2 FYNNEI. This CDR3 contains 13 residues. The CDR3 nucleotides are TGTGCCACCCGTGGACAGGGCCTCACTGAAGCTTTCTTT. Translated, it gives CATRGQGLTEAFF. The full variable domain, completed using reference TRBV2 and TRBJ1-1, is EPEVTQTPSHQVTQMGQEVILRCVPISNHLYFYWYRQILGQKVEFLVSFYNNEISEKSEIFDDQFSVERPDGSNFTLKIRSTKLEDSAMYFCATRGQGLTEAFFGQGTRLTVV.